Listed below are T cell receptor beta chains from one sample, sequenced in a study of blood T cell repertoires in COVID-19. This table comes from immunoSEQ multiplex PCR, and its TCRdb copy is limited to in-frame clones, with some not included. The table lists 11,000 to 15,000 clones, 75% to 90% of them singletons. Material: peripheral blood. These receptors all come from a human donor in a cohort sampled during active COVID-19. The CDR3 runs from the conserved cysteine through the conserved F or W. A D gene is named only where the DNA matches it firmly. The listing skips clone size in some rows; elsewhere it reads once, few, many or a size class.

J gene,clone size,D gene,V gene,CDR3 protein,CDR3 DNA
TRBJ2-7,-,TRBD1,TRBV6-1,CASSEPGTGWYEQYF,TGTGCCAGCAGTGAACCCGGGACAGGGTGGTACGAGCAGTACTTC
TRBJ2-5,-,-,TRBV3-1/TRBV3-2,CASSLQETQYF,TGTGCCAGCAGCCTACAAGAGACCCAGTACTTC
TRBJ2-3,-,TRBD1,TRBV24-1,CATSDTGTGEDTQYF,TGTGCCACCAGTGACACCGGGACAGGGGAAGATACGCAGTATTTT
TRBJ1-5,-,TRBD1,TRBV18,CASSPGTGAHQPQHF,TGTGCCAGCTCACCCGGGACAGGGGCCCATCAGCCCCAGCATTTT
TRBJ2-7,-,-,TRBV15,CATSRARTGYEQYF,TGTGCCACCAGCAGAGCAAGGACTGGCTACGAGCAGTACTTC
TRBJ1-1,-,TRBD1,TRBV7-4,CASSLPPKGQGARRNTEAFF,TGTGCCAGCAGCCTACCTCCAAAAGGACAGGGGGCCCGGCGGAACACTGAAGCTTTCTTT
TRBJ2-5,-,-,TRBV28,CASREGETGVQETQYF,TGTGCCAGCAGGGAGGGAGAAACCGGGGTTCAAGAGACCCAGTACTTC
TRBJ1-2,-,-,TRBV5-6,CASSSRVGGTNYGYTF,TGTGCCAGCAGCTCCAGGGTAGGTGGTACTAACTATGGCTACACCTTC
TRBJ1-6,once,-,TRBV27,CASSLLPVENSPLHF,TGTGCCAGCAGTTTATTGCCGGTGGAGAATTCACCCCTCCACTTT
TRBJ1-4,-,-,TRBV5-1,CASSLNSGYNEKLFF,TGCGCCAGCAGCTTGAATTCAGGGTATAATGAAAAACTGTTTTTT
TRBJ2-7,-,TRBD2,TRBV18,CASSPERGVEQYF,TGTGCCAGCTCACCAGAACGGGGGGTTGAGCAGTACTTC
TRBJ1-2,-,-,TRBV6-5,CASMTPNNYGYTF,TGTGCCAGCATGACACCTAACAACTATGGCTACACCTTC
TRBJ2-3,-,-,TRBV27,CASSSSRTVTDTQYF,TGTGCCAGCAGTTCATCGCGGACAGTCACAGATACGCAGTATTTT
TRBJ2-7,-,-,TRBV6-5,CASSLTILSSYEQYF,TGTGCCAGCAGTCTCACTATCCTGAGCTCCTACGAGCAGTACTTC
TRBJ1-5,few,-,TRBV19,CASSIDQGGRSQPQHF,TGTGCCAGTAGTATAGATCAAGGGGGACGGAGTCAGCCCCAGCATTTT
TRBJ2-5,-,-,TRBV5-6,CASSAGTSQETQYF,TGTGCCAGCAGCGCGGGGACGTCACAAGAGACCCAGTACTTC
TRBJ1-1,-,-,TRBV28,CASSTTQGLAFF,TGTGCCAGCAGTACCACACAGGGCTTGGCTTTCTTT
TRBJ2-7,-,TRBD1,TRBV5-1,CASSLTGVSYEQYF,TGCGCCAGCAGCTTGACAGGGGTTTCCTACGAGCAGTACTTC
TRBJ1-5,-,TRBD1,TRBV11-2,CASSPGQGFQPQHF,TGTGCCAGCAGCCCGGGACAGGGTTTTCAGCCCCAGCATTTT
TRBJ2-5,-,-,TRBV7-9,CASSFRSGWNQETQYF,TGTGCCAGCAGCTTCCGCAGCGGGTGGAACCAAGAGACCCAGTACTTC
TRBJ2-7,-,TRBD2,TRBV11-3,CASSFVREGEQYF,TGTGCCAGCAGCTTCGTCCGGGAGGGTGAGCAGTACTTC
TRBJ2-5,-,TRBD2,TRBV10-3,CAISGGLAGGQETQYF,TGTGCCATCAGTGGGGGACTAGCGGGGGGACAAGAGACCCAGTACTTC
TRBJ1-1,once,TRBD1,TRBV28,CASRQGGMNTEAFF,TGTGCCAGCAGGCAGGGGGGCATGAACACTGAAGCTTTCTTT
TRBJ1-5,-,TRBD1,TRBV7-9,CASSLGQGVPSNQPQHF,TGTGCCAGCAGCTTAGGTCAGGGGGTACCGAGCAATCAGCCCCAGCATTTT
TRBJ2-3,-,TRBD1,TRBV7-2,CASSLGQGANTDTQYF,TGTGCCAGCAGCTTAGGTCAGGGGGCTAATACAGATACGCAGTATTTT
TRBJ1-5,-,-,TRBV10-2,CASRVSGQGQNQPQHF,TGCGCCAGCAGGGTATCCGGGCAGGGTCAAAATCAGCCCCAGCATTTT
TRBJ2-5,-,-,TRBV5-1,CASSLGGLVQETQYF,TGCGCCAGCAGCTTAGGTGGGCTTGTACAAGAGACCCAGTACTTC
TRBJ2-5,once,-,TRBV5-4,CASSLADRAGETQYF,TGTGCCAGCAGCTTGGCCGATAGGGCAGGGGAGACCCAGTACTTC
TRBJ2-1,-,-,TRBV7-2,CASSFPVARKHNEQFF,TGTGCCAGCAGCTTTCCCGTAGCGCGAAAACACAATGAGCAGTTCTTC
TRBJ1-1,-,-,TRBV29-1,CSVEAQGRWTEAFF,TGCAGCGTTGAGGCCCAGGGTAGATGGACTGAAGCTTTCTTT
TRBJ2-2,-,TRBD2,TRBV7-3,CASSLSGRAAGELFF,TGTGCCAGCAGCCTTAGCGGGAGGGCCGCCGGGGAGCTGTTTTTT
TRBJ2-7,-,-,TRBV12-5,CASAIGISYEQYF,TGTGCTAGTGCTATCGGGATCTCTTACGAGCAGTACTTC
TRBJ1-2,-,-,TRBV28,CASSMQAGGYTF,TGTGCCAGCAGTATGCAGGCGGGTGGCTACACCTTC
TRBJ2-1,-,TRBD2,TRBV7-9,CASSRGAGGLSNEQFF,TGTGCCAGCAGCCGAGGGGCGGGGGGCCTTAGCAATGAGCAGTTCTTC
TRBJ2-2,-,TRBD1,TRBV2,CASSDRGDTGELFF,TGTGCCAGCAGCGACAGGGGGGACACCGGGGAGCTGTTTTTT
TRBJ2-1,-,TRBD2,TRBV19,CASSTPGLAGDEQFF,TGTGCCAGTAGTACACCGGGACTAGCGGGCGATGAGCAGTTCTTC
TRBJ2-1,-,TRBD2,TRBV5-1,CASSFPPPGRGGLAGDHRENEQFF,TGCGCCAGCAGCTTCCCCCCCCCGGGCAGGGGAGGACTAGCGGGAGACCACCGGGAAAATGAGCAGTTCTTC
TRBJ2-5,-,-,TRBV19,CASSKRRSQVETQYF,TGTGCCAGTAGTAAACGGAGAAGTCAAGTGGAGACCCAGTACTTC
TRBJ2-1,-,TRBD2,TRBV5-1,CASSLNSGGIEQFF,TGCGCCAGCAGCTTGAATAGCGGGGGGATTGAGCAGTTCTTC
TRBJ2-1,-,-,TRBV6-2/TRBV6-3,CASSPSEHSYNEQFF,TGTGCCAGCAGCCCTAGCGAGCACTCCTACAATGAGCAGTTCTTC
TRBJ2-7,-,-,TRBV2,CASSALAYEQYF,TGTGCCAGCAGCGCCCTAGCCTACGAGCAGTACTTC
TRBJ2-7,-,TRBD2,TRBV9,CASSVTSGTYEQYF,TGTGCCAGCAGCGTTACTAGCGGGACCTACGAGCAGTACTTC
TRBJ1-5,-,-,TRBV18,CASSPQGGQLSNQPQHF,TGTGCCAGCTCACCACAGGGGGGGCAACTTAGCAATCAGCCCCAGCATTTT
TRBJ2-1,-,TRBD1,TRBV7-3,CASSSTGGAYNEQFF,TGTGCCAGCAGCTCCACAGGGGGCGCTTACAATGAGCAGTTCTTC
TRBJ1-4,-,TRBD1,TRBV5-6,CASSLRGTVEKLFF,TGTGCCAGCAGCTTGAGGGGGACAGTTGAAAAACTGTTTTTT
TRBJ2-4,-,-,TRBV19,CASSAATARAKNIQYF,TGTGCCAGTAGTGCAGCGACAGCCAGAGCCAAAAACATTCAGTACTTC
TRBJ1-6,-,TRBD1,TRBV7-8,CASSSGGYNSPLHF,TGTGCCAGCAGCTCAGGGGGCTATAATTCACCCCTCCACTTT
TRBJ2-1,few,TRBD2,TRBV9,CASSVSPSGSPYNEQFF,TGTGCCAGCAGCGTTAGTCCTAGCGGGAGTCCCTACAATGAGCAGTTCTTC
TRBJ1-6,-,TRBD1,TRBV19,CASSTPDRGNSPLHF,TGTGCCAGTAGTACCCCGGACAGGGGAAATTCACCCCTCCACTTT
TRBJ2-7,-,TRBD2,TRBV6-6,CASSATSGRDEQYF,TGTGCCAGCAGCGCCACTAGCGGGAGAGACGAGCAGTACTTC
TRBJ2-7,-,TRBD2,TRBV19,CASSIEGGTNSYEQYF,TGTGCCAGTAGTATAGAGGGAGGGACGAATTCCTACGAGCAGTACTTC